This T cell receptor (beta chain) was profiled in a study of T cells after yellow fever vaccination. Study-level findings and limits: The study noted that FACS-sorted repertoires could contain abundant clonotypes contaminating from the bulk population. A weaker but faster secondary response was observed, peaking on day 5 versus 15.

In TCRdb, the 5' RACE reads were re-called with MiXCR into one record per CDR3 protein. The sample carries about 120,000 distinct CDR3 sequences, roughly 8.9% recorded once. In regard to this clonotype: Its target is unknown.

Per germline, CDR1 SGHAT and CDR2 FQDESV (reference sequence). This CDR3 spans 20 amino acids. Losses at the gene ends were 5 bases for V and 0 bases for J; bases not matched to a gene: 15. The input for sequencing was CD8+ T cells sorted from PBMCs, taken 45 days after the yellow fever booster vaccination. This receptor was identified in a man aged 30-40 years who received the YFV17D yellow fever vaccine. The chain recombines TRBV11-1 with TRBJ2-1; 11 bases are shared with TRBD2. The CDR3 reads CASSEPGGLADYSSYNEQFF. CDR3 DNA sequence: TGTGCCAGCAGCGAACCCGGGGGACTAGCGGATTATAGCTCCTACAATGAGCAGTTCTTC.